This is a list of T cell receptor beta chains from one sample in a study of cytomegalovirus exposure and HLA in healthy donors. Produced via immunoSEQ multiplex PCR; TCRdb's table is partial and in-frame only. The sample has 130,000 or so clones; 82% are singletons. Material: PBMCs. All receptors come from a woman aged 18-35 years in good health and CMV-seronegative. The conserved cysteine and the conserved F or W are not part of the CDR3 here. D genes are given only for firm matches. Part of the rows lack a size; the others show once, few, many or a class for expanded clones.

v_gene: TRBV9
len: 14
abundance: NA
d_gene: NA
CDR3aa: ASSVGYLGTNYGYT

v_gene: TRBV7-2
len: 13
abundance: NA
d_gene: NA
CDR3aa: ASSLVAGSGDEQF

v_gene: TRBV27
len: 13
abundance: NA
d_gene: NA
CDR3aa: ASSPYRGHGETQY

v_gene: TRBV10-3
len: 12
abundance: NA
d_gene: NA
CDR3aa: AIKSPGVNTEAF

v_gene: TRBV27
len: 11
abundance: NA
d_gene: NA
CDR3aa: ASRSSGTGELF

v_gene: TRBV14
len: 12
abundance: NA
d_gene: NA
CDR3aa: ASSRLQGDTEAF

v_gene: TRBV18
len: 13
abundance: NA
d_gene: TRBD2
CDR3aa: ASSPGTSGYNEQF

v_gene: TRBV23-1
len: 13
abundance: few
d_gene: NA
CDR3aa: ASSQSGGVDYEQY

v_gene: TRBV4-2
len: 19
abundance: once
d_gene: TRBD1
CDR3aa: ASSPTKGTGAFIGTKNSQY

v_gene: TRBV7-6
len: 12
abundance: NA
d_gene: NA
CDR3aa: ASSLFSNTGELF

v_gene: TRBV5-1
len: 13
abundance: NA
d_gene: NA
CDR3aa: ASSLLASDTGELF

v_gene: TRBV4-1
len: 15
abundance: NA
d_gene: TRBD2
CDR3aa: ASSQWTTSGKTDTQY

v_gene: TRBV7-6
len: 11
abundance: NA
d_gene: TRBD1
CDR3aa: ASSPGQNYGYT

v_gene: TRBV14
len: 13
abundance: once
d_gene: NA
CDR3aa: ASSRGLQGFNEQF

v_gene: TRBV5-5
len: 11
abundance: NA
d_gene: TRBD2
CDR3aa: ASSPGGDYEQY

v_gene: TRBV6-5
len: 13
abundance: few
d_gene: NA
CDR3aa: ASSYGGRLNEKLF

v_gene: TRBV19
len: 16
abundance: NA
d_gene: TRBD1
CDR3aa: ASTHWRGTGGRNAEAF

v_gene: TRBV12-2
len: 14
abundance: NA
d_gene: NA
CDR3aa: ASRPRGGVISYGYT

v_gene: TRBV7-2
len: 14
abundance: NA
d_gene: NA
CDR3aa: ASSPGGTGSSYGYT

v_gene: TRBV6-6
len: 10
abundance: NA
d_gene: TRBD1
CDR3aa: ASQGQINEQY

v_gene: TRBV21-1
len: 15
abundance: NA
d_gene: NA
CDR3aa: ASSKGRGRLVSYEQY

v_gene: TRBV29-1
len: 12
abundance: once
d_gene: TRBD2
CDR3aa: SAAPGLNTDTQY

v_gene: TRBV7-2
len: 15
abundance: NA
d_gene: TRBD1
CDR3aa: ASSFPGQGRMNTEAF

v_gene: TRBV7-2
len: 11
abundance: NA
d_gene: NA
CDR3aa: ASSFANTGELF

v_gene: TRBV2
len: 11
abundance: NA
d_gene: NA
CDR3aa: ARRASGANVLT

v_gene: TRBV6-5
len: 12
abundance: NA
d_gene: TRBD1
CDR3aa: ASSYADREDGYT

v_gene: TRBV2
len: 13
abundance: NA
d_gene: NA
CDR3aa: ASSEGRGYNSPLH

v_gene: TRBV7-8
len: 13
abundance: NA
d_gene: TRBD1
CDR3aa: ASQTTGAAGNTIY

v_gene: TRBV14
len: 12
abundance: NA
d_gene: NA
CDR3aa: ASSQVGTLETQY

v_gene: TRBV19
len: 13
abundance: NA
d_gene: TRBD1
CDR3aa: ASSPGTGSSYEQY

v_gene: TRBV29-1
len: 16
abundance: NA
d_gene: NA
CDR3aa: SVSPRVLLESSYNEQF

v_gene: TRBV11-2
len: 13
abundance: NA
d_gene: NA
CDR3aa: ASRSRVPSGNTIY

v_gene: TRBV5-1
len: 12
abundance: NA
d_gene: NA
CDR3aa: ASSLGSTGTEAF

v_gene: TRBV2
len: 13
abundance: NA
d_gene: TRBD2
CDR3aa: ARLPQREMYNEQF

v_gene: TRBV6-5
len: 13
abundance: once
d_gene: NA
CDR3aa: ASSYSRVVDNEQF

v_gene: TRBV4-3
len: 13
abundance: NA
d_gene: NA
CDR3aa: ASSHLADSTDTQY

v_gene: TRBV7-9
len: 15
abundance: few
d_gene: NA
CDR3aa: ASSSGVSSSYNSPLH

v_gene: TRBV27
len: 14
abundance: NA
d_gene: TRBD2
CDR3aa: ASSFLRTSSMNEQF

v_gene: TRBV5-1
len: 13
abundance: NA
d_gene: TRBD2
CDR3aa: ASSRRLAGEGEQY

v_gene: TRBV7-2
len: 12
abundance: NA
d_gene: NA
CDR3aa: ASSFHRGGDGYT

v_gene: TRBV6-1
len: 13
abundance: NA
d_gene: TRBD1
CDR3aa: ASSVDRALNTEAF

v_gene: TRBV5-1
len: 14
abundance: NA
d_gene: NA
CDR3aa: ASSPLVGGAETEAF

v_gene: TRBV5-1
len: 13
abundance: NA
d_gene: TRBD1
CDR3aa: ASSFTLNPGQVQY

v_gene: TRBV6-6
len: 14
abundance: NA
d_gene: TRBD2
CDR3aa: ASSSRSGRSSYEQY

v_gene: TRBV19
len: 16
abundance: NA
d_gene: NA
CDR3aa: ASSNGSPGRSSYNEQF

v_gene: TRBV25-1
len: 12
abundance: once
d_gene: TRBD2
CDR3aa: ATSPTSTLGEQF

v_gene: TRBV5-6
len: 12
abundance: NA
d_gene: TRBD2
CDR3aa: ASTLTSYTDTQY

v_gene: TRBV9
len: 14
abundance: NA
d_gene: TRBD2
CDR3aa: ASSTRGSGRTDTQY

v_gene: TRBV6-1
len: 16
abundance: NA
d_gene: NA
CDR3aa: ASSEEYRGMGSGNTIY

v_gene: TRBV19
len: 13
abundance: NA
d_gene: NA
CDR3aa: ASSMGTRGVYEQY

v_gene: TRBV4-1
len: 13
abundance: NA
d_gene: TRBD1
CDR3aa: ASSQDTGDNSPLH

v_gene: TRBV4-3
len: 14
abundance: NA
d_gene: NA
CDR3aa: ASSQDLGASYYGYT

v_gene: TRBV27
len: 13
abundance: NA
d_gene: TRBD1
CDR3aa: ASSRPGQGFSPLH

v_gene: TRBV2
len: 10
abundance: NA
d_gene: TRBD1
CDR3aa: ASLRQGNIQY

v_gene: TRBV7-8
len: 13
abundance: NA
d_gene: NA
CDR3aa: ASSLARRAREKLF